This record covers a single TCR beta chain. This specimen belongs to a study of PD-L1 blockade in urothelial cancer. Study in general: Males with bladder-origin urothelial cancer made up about nine tenths of the roughly 29 patients.

Germline CDR1 and CDR2: MGHRA and YSYEKL. This CDR3 spans 15 amino acids. V lost 0 bases and J lost 5, with 13 bases in between. What went into each PCR as a spike was synthetic TCR analog templates. Using immunoSEQ multiplex PCR, the repertoire was profiled, and TCRdb retains in-frame clones only, with some absent. The data hold approximately 120,000 clones, with 86% observed a single time. Time point of the sample: peripheral blood 6 weeks after treatment start. The TCR sequence derives from a man in his fifties or sixties with urothelial cancer. The sequencing used PBMCs, collected around atezolizumab (anti-PD-L1) treatment. The V and J genes are TRBV4-1 and TRBJ2-5; possibly TRBD1 for D (7 bases). CDR3 sequence: CASSQDWAGGETQYF. In nucleotides, the CDR3 is TGCGCCAGCAGCCAAGACTGGGCAGGGGGGGAGACCCAGTACTTC.